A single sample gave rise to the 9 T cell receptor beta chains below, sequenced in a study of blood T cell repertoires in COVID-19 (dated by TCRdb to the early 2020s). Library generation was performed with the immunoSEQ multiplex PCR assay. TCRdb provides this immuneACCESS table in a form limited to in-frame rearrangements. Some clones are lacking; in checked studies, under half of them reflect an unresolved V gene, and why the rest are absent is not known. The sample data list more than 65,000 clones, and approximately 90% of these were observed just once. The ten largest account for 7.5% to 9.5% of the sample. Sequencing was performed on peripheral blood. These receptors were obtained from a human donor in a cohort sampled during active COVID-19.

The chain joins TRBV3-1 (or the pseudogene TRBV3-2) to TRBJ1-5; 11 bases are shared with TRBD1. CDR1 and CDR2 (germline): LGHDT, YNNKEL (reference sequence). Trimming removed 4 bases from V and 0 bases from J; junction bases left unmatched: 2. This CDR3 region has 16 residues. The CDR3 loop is CASSPGTGGSNQPQHF. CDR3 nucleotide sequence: TGTGCCAGCAGCCCAGGGACAGGGGGTAGCAATCAGCCCCAGCATTTT.

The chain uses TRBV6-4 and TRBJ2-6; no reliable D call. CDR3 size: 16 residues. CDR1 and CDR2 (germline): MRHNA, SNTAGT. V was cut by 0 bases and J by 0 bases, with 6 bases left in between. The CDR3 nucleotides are TGTGCCAGCAGTGACTCGACAAACTCTGGGGCCAACGTCCTGACTTTC. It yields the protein CASSDSTNSGANVLTF.

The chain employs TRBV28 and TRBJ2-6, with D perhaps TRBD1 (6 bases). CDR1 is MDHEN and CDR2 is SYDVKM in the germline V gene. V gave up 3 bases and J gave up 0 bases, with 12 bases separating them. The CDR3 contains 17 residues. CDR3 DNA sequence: TGTGCCAGCAGTTTCCAGGGGTCCTACTCTGGGGCCAACGTCCTGACTTTC. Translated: CASSFQGSYSGANVLTF.

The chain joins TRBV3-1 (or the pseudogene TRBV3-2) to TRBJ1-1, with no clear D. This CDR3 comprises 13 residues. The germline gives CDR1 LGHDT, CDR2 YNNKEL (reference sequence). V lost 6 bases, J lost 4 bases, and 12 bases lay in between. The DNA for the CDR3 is TGTGCCAGCAGTTCCGGGAGAGGCACTGAAGCTTTCTTT. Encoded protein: CASSSGRGTEAFF.

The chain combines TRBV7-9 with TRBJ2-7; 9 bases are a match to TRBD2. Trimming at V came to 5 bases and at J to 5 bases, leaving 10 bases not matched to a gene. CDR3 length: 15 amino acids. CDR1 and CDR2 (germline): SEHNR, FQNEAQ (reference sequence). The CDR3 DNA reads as TGTGCCAGCAGCGCTCCGGGACTAGCTAGCCACGAGCAGTACTTC. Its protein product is CASSAPGLASHEQYF.

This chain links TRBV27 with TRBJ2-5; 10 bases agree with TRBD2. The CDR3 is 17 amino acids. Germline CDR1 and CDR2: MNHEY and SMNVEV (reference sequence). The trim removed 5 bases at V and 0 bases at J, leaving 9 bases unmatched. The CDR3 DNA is TGTGCCAGCAGTAGGGTAGCGGGGGGTGGTAACCAAGAGACCCAGTACTTC. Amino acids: CASSRVAGGGNQETQYF.

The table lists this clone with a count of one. This CDR3 is CATSDAGASYGYTF. CDR3 coding DNA: TGTGCCACCAGTGATGCAGGGGCCAGCTATGGCTACACCTTC. The rearrangement uses TRBV24-1 and TRBJ1-2; D might be TRBD1 (6 bases). This CDR3 is built from 14 residues. Germline V lookup: CDR1 KGHDR, CDR2 SFDVKD. Trimming took 3 bases from V and 4 from J, leaving 11 bases between them.

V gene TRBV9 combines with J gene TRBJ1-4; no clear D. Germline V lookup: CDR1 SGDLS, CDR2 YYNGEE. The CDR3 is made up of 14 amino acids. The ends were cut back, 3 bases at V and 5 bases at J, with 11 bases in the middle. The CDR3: CASSEDGRNEKLFF. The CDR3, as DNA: TGTGCCAGCAGCGAGGATGGCAGGAATGAAAAACTGTTTTTT.

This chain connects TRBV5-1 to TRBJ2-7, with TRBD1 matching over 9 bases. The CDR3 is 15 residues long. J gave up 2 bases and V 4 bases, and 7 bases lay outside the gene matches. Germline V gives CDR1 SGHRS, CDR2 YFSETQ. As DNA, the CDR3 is TGCGCCAGCAGCCTAGGGACAGGGCAAGCCTACGAGCAGTACTTC. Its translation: CASSLGTGQAYEQYF.